Listed below are T cell receptor beta chains from one sample, sequenced in a study of fetal regulatory T cell absence and autoimmunity. Assay used: immunoSEQ multiplex PCR; TCRdb lists only in-frame clones, some missing. Of about 95,000 clones in the sample, roughly 70% are singletons; the top ten hold 1.5% to 2%. The sample consisted of pancreas tissue. The source is a male donor with IPEX syndrome. The CDR3 runs from the conserved cysteine through the conserved F or W. Fields, in order: clone size, V gene, D gene, J gene, CDR3 protein, CDR3 DNA. A D gene is named only where the DNA matches it firmly. Clone size, where shown, is once, few, many, or a class for clones that have expanded.

.	TRBV15	TRBD1	TRBJ2-1	CATGQGPMDEQFF	TGTGCCACCGGACAGGGACCGATGGATGAGCAGTTCTTC
.	TRBV28	.	TRBJ1-4	CASRQGSTNEKLFF	TGTGCCAGCAGGCAGGGGTCGACTAATGAAAAACTGTTTTTT
.	TRBV7-2	.	TRBJ2-7	CASSLNPSSYEQYF	TGTGCCAGCAGCTTAAATCCTAGCTCCTACGAGCAGTACTTC
few	TRBV30	TRBD1	TRBJ2-7	CAWHPGGYEQYF	TGTGCCTGGCACCCAGGGGGCTACGAGCAGTACTTC
.	TRBV6-6	TRBD1	TRBJ2-7	CASSYGTGGYEQYF	TGTGCCAGCAGTTACGGGACAGGGGGCTACGAGCAGTACTTC
.	TRBV13	.	TRBJ1-2	CASSLLGLSRGYTF	TGTGCCAGCAGCTTACTTGGGCTCTCCAGGGGCTACACCTTC
.	TRBV7-9	.	TRBJ2-7	CASSAGRDIAYEQYF	TGTGCCAGCAGCGCGGGCCGGGACATCGCCTACGAGCAGTACTTC
.	TRBV2	.	TRBJ1-1	CASSRTVNTEAFF	TGTGCCAGCAGTCGGACAGTGAACACTGAAGCTTTCTTT
.	TRBV6-5	.	TRBJ2-7	CASSSRGTYEQYF	TGTGCCAGCAGCAGTAGGGGGACCTACGAGCAGTACTTC
.	TRBV7-2	.	TRBJ2-7	CASSLAGGSYEQYF	TGTGCCAGCAGCTTAGCGGGAGGCTCCTACGAGCAGTACTTC
few	TRBV2	.	TRBJ1-2	CASSEMAAAGYTF	TGTGCCAGCAGTGAAATGGCTGCCGCTGGCTACACCTTC
.	TRBV30	TRBD1	TRBJ2-1	CAWSVGQGIYNEQFF	TGTGCCTGGAGTGTTGGACAGGGGATATACAATGAGCAGTTCTTC
.	TRBV19	.	TRBJ1-5	CASSGTFINQPQHF	TGTGCCAGTAGTGGAACCTTTATCAATCAGCCCCAGCATTTT
.	TRBV6-1	.	TRBJ2-1	CASSEGGPNEQFF	TGTGCCAGCAGTGAGGGGGGCCCAAATGAGCAGTTCTTC